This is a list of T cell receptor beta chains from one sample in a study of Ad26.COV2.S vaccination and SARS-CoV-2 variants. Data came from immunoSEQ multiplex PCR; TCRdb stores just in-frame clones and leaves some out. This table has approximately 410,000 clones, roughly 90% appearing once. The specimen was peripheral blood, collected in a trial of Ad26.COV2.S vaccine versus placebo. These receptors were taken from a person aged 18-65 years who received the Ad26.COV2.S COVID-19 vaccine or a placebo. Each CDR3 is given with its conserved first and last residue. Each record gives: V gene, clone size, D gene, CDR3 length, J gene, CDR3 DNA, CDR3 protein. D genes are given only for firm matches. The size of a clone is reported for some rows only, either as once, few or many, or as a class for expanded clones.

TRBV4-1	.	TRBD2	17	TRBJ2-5	TGCGCCAGCAGCCAAGGGACTAGCGGGGGGGCGCAGGAGACCCAGTACTTC	CASSQGTSGGAQETQYF
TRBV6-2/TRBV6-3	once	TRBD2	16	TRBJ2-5	TGTGCCAGCAGTTACTCGAAGCCCGGGGGGGAGGAGACCCAGTACTTC	CASSYSKPGGEETQYF
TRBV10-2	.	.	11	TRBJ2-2	TGCGCCAGCAGTGAATTCGGGGAGCTGTTTTTT	CASSEFGELFF
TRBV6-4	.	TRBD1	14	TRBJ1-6	TGTGCCAGCAGCCTCGACAGGGGTGGATCACCCCTCCACTTT	CASSLDRGGSPLHF
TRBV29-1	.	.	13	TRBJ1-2	TGCAGCGTTGATCCTGCAGACAATTATGGCTACACCTTC	CSVDPADNYGYTF
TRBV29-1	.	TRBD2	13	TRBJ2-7	TGCAGCGTTTTAAGCGGGGGGGCCTACGAGCAGTACTTC	CSVLSGGAYEQYF
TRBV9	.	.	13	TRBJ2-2	TGTGCCAGCAGCCCTCGGGGGTCCGGGGAGCTGTTTTTT	CASSPRGSGELFF
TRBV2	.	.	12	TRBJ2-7	TGTGCCAGCAGGGACATTTCCTACGAGCAGTACTTC	CASRDISYEQYF
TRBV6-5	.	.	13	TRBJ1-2	TGTGCCAGCAGTACCGGGACATCGGGGGGCTACACCTTC	CASSTGTSGGYTF
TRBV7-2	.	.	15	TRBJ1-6	TGTGCCAGCAGCCGGTCGGGGGCAGATAATTCACCCCTCCACTTT	CASSRSGADNSPLHF